These 24 T cell receptor beta chains came from one sample sequenced in a study of OX40 agonist ivuxolimab in advanced cancers. Libraries were prepared by immunoSEQ multiplex PCR; TCRdb keeps only in-frame clonotypes and omits some of them. The sample lists 20,000 to 30,000 clones; approximately 89% were seen once. The source material was CD4+ or CD8+ T cells sorted from blood, sampled in a trial of the OX40 agonist ivuxolimab. The origin of the receptors is an adult with an advanced solid tumor such as melanoma, head and neck, liver or kidney cancer.

This chain connects TRBV10-1 to TRBJ2-1, with D perhaps assigned TRBD1 or TRBD2 (5 bases each). The CDR3 is 13 amino acids. Germline CDR1 reads WNHNN; CDR2 reads SYGVQD (reference sequence). Trimming removed 3 bases from V and 5 bases from J, with 8 bases in between. CDR3 bases: TGCGCCAGCAGTGAACGGGGCCACAATGAGCAGTTCTTC. Its translation: CASSERGHNEQFF.

The V gene is TRBV6-5, the J gene TRBJ2-1, with D perhaps matching TRBD2 (5 bases). V was trimmed by 2 bases and J by 9 bases, leaving 20 bases between them. The germline V gene encodes CDR1 MNHEY and CDR2 SVGAGI. The length of the CDR3 is 16 residues. The CDR3 protein is CASSYRGRWIISEQFF. CDR3 sequence (DNA): TGTGCCAGCAGTTACCGAGGGAGATGGATCATCAGTGAGCAGTTCTTC.

CDR3 loop: CASSQTVTDTQYF. The CDR3 DNA reads TGTGCCAGCAGCCAGACAGTCACAGATACGCAGTATTTT. The chain employs TRBV14 and TRBJ2-3, with TRBD1 as a possible D gene (5 bases). V was trimmed by 3 bases and J by 2 bases, leaving 6 bases between them. The CDR3 totals 13 residues. CDR1 and CDR2 (germline): SGHDN, FVKESK.

The V call is TRBV6-5, the J call TRBJ1-6; no reliable D call. Trimming cost V 8 bases and J 8 bases, with 10 bases left between them. Germline values: CDR1 MNHEY, CDR2 SVGAGI. The CDR3 is 12 residues long. DNA for the CDR3: TGTGCCAGCGGAAACTGGGATTCACCCCTCCACTTT. Translated, it gives CASGNWDSPLHF.

The chain carries TRBV9 and TRBJ2-2; 14 bases line up with TRBD2. CDR3 length: 19 amino acids. Trimming at V came to 3 bases and at J to 5 bases, leaving 12 bases not matched to a gene. The germline CDR1 and CDR2 sequences are SGDLS and YYNGEE. The DNA of the CDR3 is TGTGCCAGCAGCGCGTTACCGGGACTAGCGGGAGTCTCGACCGGGGAGCTGTTTTTT. It translates to CASSALPGLAGVSTGELFF.

V gene TRBV6-6 combines with J gene TRBJ2-1, with no clear D. The V gene lost 7 bases and the J gene lost 7 bases, with 14 bases spanning the gap. The V gene's germline CDR1 is MNHNY and CDR2 SVGAGI (reference sequence). The CDR3 has 13 residues. The CDR3 here is CASTYARGNEQFF. The CDR3 DNA follows: TGTGCCAGCACTTATGCCCGAGGAAATGAGCAGTTCTTC.

Of note for this clone: A far bigger clonotype differs at one base, so this is likely a read error. This CDR3 is also generated by other DNA sequences in the sample. The gene calls are TRBV6-1 and TRBJ1-2; tentatively, D is TRBD1 (6 bases). Per germline, CDR1 MNHNS and CDR2 SASEGT. This CDR3 has 17 amino acids. V lost 4 bases and J lost 4, with 22 bases in between. Written as DNA, the CDR3 is TGTGCCAGCAGTGCGCGTACGAGGGGGGGGTCAAGCTATGGCTACACCTTC. Its translation is CASSARTRGGSSYGYTF.

The V and J genes are TRBV19 and TRBJ2-7; 7 bases match TRBD2. Trimming removed 4 bases from V and 0 bases from J; junction bases left unmatched: 15. The germline V gene has CDR1 LNHDA and CDR2 SQIVND (reference sequence). The CDR3 contains 18 residues. The CDR3 here is CASSTGPYLADASYEQYF. CDR3 bases: TGTGCCAGTAGTACCGGTCCCTATCTAGCGGACGCCTCCTACGAGCAGTACTTC.

A few counts support this clone. The gene calls are TRBV14 and TRBJ2-7; a possible D gene is TRBD1 (5 bases). Germline V gene data show CDR1 as SGHDN and CDR2 as FVKESK. The CDR3 loop spans 13 amino acids. V gave up 3 bases and J gave up 5 bases, with 11 bases separating them. The CDR3 nucleotides are TGTGCCAGCAGCCATAGCAGGGTACACGAGCAGTACTTC. It translates to CASSHSRVHEQYF.

The chain combines TRBV5-6 with TRBJ2-2; maybe TRBD2 (6 bases). The V end was cut by 4 bases, the J end by 5 bases, with 15 bases between. The CDR3 runs 15 residues. In germline, CDR1 is SGHDT, CDR2 YYEEEE. The CDR3 DNA is TGTGCCAGCAGCGCGTTTCTCGGGGGTACCGGGGAGCTGTTTTTT. This sequence encodes CASSAFLGGTGELFF.

The J gene is TRBJ1-1, the V gene TRBV28; D uncertain. The V end lost 2 bases, the J end lost 0 bases, and 4 bases lay between the germline ends. Per germline, CDR1 MDHEN and CDR2 SYDVKM. This CDR3 is built from 13 residues. In nucleotides, the CDR3 is TGTGCCAGCAGTTTAAGGGTGAACACTGAAGCTTTCTTT. It encodes CASSLRVNTEAFF.

V usage is TRBV4-1 and J usage is TRBJ2-5; D is unclear. This CDR3 spans 14 amino acids. V was cut by 1 base and J by 4 bases, with 10 bases left in between. Germline CDR1 reads MGHRA; CDR2 reads YSYEKL. In nucleotides, the CDR3 is TGCGCCAGCAGCCAAGGTTCCCCGGCAGAGACCCAGTACTTC. This codes for CASSQGSPAETQYF.

The rearrangement joins TRBV6-1 to TRBJ2-1; 10 bases map to TRBD2. V gave up 1 base and J gave up 8 bases; unmatched junction bases: 5. Germline loops: CDR1 MNHNS, CDR2 SASEGT. This CDR3 is built from 15 residues. CDR3 amino acids: CASSEGLAGVDEQFF. In DNA form, the CDR3 reads TGTGCCAGCAGTGAAGGCCTAGCGGGAGTGGATGAGCAGTTCTTC.

The chain carries TRBV29-1 and TRBJ2-7; D not resolved. This CDR3 comprises 12 residues. From germline, CDR1 is SQVTM and CDR2 ANQGSEA. Trimming took 0 bases from V and 4 from J, leaving 7 bases between them. The CDR3 DNA follows: TGCAGCGTTGAAGAGGGGTTGTACGAGCAGTACTTC. It specifies CSVEEGLYEQYF.

V is TRBV19 and J is TRBJ2-2; possibly TRBD2 for D (6 bases). The V gene's germline CDR1 is LNHDA and CDR2 SQIVND (reference sequence). V was cut by 9 bases and J by 6 bases, with 11 bases left in between. CDR3 length equals 12 residues. CDR3 in DNA: TGTGCCAGCCGCGGGGTCCCCGGGGAGCTGTTTTTT. Its translation: CASRGVPGELFF.

CDR3 nucleotides: TGTGCCAGTAGTATAGTCTATCCAAACACCGGGGAGCTGTTTTTT. This gives the protein CASSIVYPNTGELFF. The V gene is TRBV19, the J gene TRBJ2-2; D ambiguous. This CDR3 has 15 residues. V dropped 1 base and J dropped 2 bases, with 8 bases sitting between them. Germline loops: CDR1 LNHDA, CDR2 SQIVND (reference sequence).

The chain carries TRBV5-6 and TRBJ2-7; D may be TRBD2 (5 bases). Germline loops: CDR1 SGHDT, CDR2 YYEEEE. The CDR3 has 12 residues. Deletions cut 3 bases from V and 2 bases from J, with 6 bases between. CDR3 region: CASSYGTYEQYF. CDR3 coding DNA: TGTGCCAGCAGCTACGGGACCTACGAGCAGTACTTC.

The J gene is TRBJ1-6, the V gene TRBV4-1; no definite D call. From germline, CDR1 is MGHRA and CDR2 YSYEKL. This CDR3 comprises 15 residues. V lost 1 base to trimming and J lost 8 bases, with 12 bases between them. The CDR3 is CASSQAPASDSPLHF. As DNA, the CDR3 is TGCGCCAGCAGCCAAGCCCCAGCGTCGGATTCACCCCTCCACTTT.

The J gene is TRBJ1-3, the V gene TRBV5-1; D unclear. CDR1 SGHRS and CDR2 YFSETQ come from the germline V gene. Trimming cost V 5 bases and J 0 bases, with 15 bases left between them. The CDR3 spans 16 residues. This CDR3 is CASRPPGPYSGNTIYF. In DNA form, the CDR3 reads TGCGCCAGCAGACCTCCGGGCCCTTACTCTGGAAACACCATATATTTT.

This CDR3 reads CASSYRGPDEQYF. CDR3 nucleotides: TGTGCCAGCAGTTACAGGGGGCCCGACGAGCAGTACTTC. This chain uses TRBV6-5 with TRBJ2-7; 7 bases map to TRBD1. Germline-derived CDR1 and CDR2 are MNHEY and SVGAGI. There are 13 residues in the CDR3. Trimming at V came to 2 bases and at J to 5 bases, leaving 3 bases not matched to a gene.

In DNA form, the CDR3 reads TGTGCCAGCAGCTTATCTAGCGGGGGGGCATACAATGAGCAGTTCTTC. This encodes CASSLSSGGAYNEQFF. The chain combines TRBV5-6 with TRBJ2-1, with TRBD2 identical over 12 bases. The CDR3 covers 16 residues. The ends lost 2 bases at V and 4 bases at J; junction bases unmatched: 4. Per the germline V gene, CDR1 is SGHDT and CDR2 is YYEEEE.

This chain links TRBV5-6 with TRBJ2-5, with D possibly matching TRBD2 (6 bases). The CDR3 has 14 residues. Germline CDR1 and CDR2: SGHDT and YYEEEE. V shed 0 bases and J shed 3 bases, with 9 bases lying between them. CDR3 loop: CASSLDWGEETQYF. CDR3 coding DNA: TGTGCCAGCAGCTTGGATTGGGGGGAAGAGACCCAGTACTTC.

V usage is TRBV7-9 and J usage is TRBJ2-5; no clear D. Trimming shortened V by 5 bases and J by 0 bases, and 10 bases separated the two germline ends. The CDR3 length is 14 residues. Germline V CDR1 and CDR2: SEHNR, FQNEAQ (reference sequence). CDR3 coding DNA: TGTGCCAGCAGCCCAGATGTGTACCAAGAGACCCAGTACTTC. As protein: CASSPDVYQETQYF. The variable domain in full, completed from reference TRBV7-9 and TRBJ2-5, reads DTGVSQNPRHKITKRGQNVTFRCDPISEHNRLYWYRQTLGQGPEFLTYFQNEAQLEKSRLLSDRFSAERPKGSFSTLEIQRTEQGDSAMYLCASSPDVYQETQYFGPGTRLLVL.

V is TRBV5-4 and J is TRBJ1-5, with D uncertain. The germline CDR1 and CDR2 sequences are SGHNT and YYREEE (reference sequence). This CDR3 comprises 13 residues. The germline V and J ends were trimmed by 2 bases and 1 base, with 4 bases remaining between them. CDR3 nucleotides: TGTGCCAGCAGCTTCGGAAGCAATCAGCCCCAGCATTTT. Its protein is CASSFGSNQPQHF.